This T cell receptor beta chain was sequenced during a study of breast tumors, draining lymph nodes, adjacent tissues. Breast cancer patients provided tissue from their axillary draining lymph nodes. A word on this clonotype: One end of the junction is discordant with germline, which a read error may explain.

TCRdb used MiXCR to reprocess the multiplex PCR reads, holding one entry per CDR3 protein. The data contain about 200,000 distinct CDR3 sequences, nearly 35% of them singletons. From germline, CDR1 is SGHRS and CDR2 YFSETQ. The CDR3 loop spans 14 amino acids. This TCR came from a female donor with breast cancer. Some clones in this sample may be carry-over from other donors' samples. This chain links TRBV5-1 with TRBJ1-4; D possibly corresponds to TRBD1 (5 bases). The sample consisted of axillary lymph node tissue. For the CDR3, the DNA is TGTGCCAGCAGCCTGTCAGGGAAAGGTGAAAAACTGTTTTTT. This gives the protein CASSLSGKGEKLFF.